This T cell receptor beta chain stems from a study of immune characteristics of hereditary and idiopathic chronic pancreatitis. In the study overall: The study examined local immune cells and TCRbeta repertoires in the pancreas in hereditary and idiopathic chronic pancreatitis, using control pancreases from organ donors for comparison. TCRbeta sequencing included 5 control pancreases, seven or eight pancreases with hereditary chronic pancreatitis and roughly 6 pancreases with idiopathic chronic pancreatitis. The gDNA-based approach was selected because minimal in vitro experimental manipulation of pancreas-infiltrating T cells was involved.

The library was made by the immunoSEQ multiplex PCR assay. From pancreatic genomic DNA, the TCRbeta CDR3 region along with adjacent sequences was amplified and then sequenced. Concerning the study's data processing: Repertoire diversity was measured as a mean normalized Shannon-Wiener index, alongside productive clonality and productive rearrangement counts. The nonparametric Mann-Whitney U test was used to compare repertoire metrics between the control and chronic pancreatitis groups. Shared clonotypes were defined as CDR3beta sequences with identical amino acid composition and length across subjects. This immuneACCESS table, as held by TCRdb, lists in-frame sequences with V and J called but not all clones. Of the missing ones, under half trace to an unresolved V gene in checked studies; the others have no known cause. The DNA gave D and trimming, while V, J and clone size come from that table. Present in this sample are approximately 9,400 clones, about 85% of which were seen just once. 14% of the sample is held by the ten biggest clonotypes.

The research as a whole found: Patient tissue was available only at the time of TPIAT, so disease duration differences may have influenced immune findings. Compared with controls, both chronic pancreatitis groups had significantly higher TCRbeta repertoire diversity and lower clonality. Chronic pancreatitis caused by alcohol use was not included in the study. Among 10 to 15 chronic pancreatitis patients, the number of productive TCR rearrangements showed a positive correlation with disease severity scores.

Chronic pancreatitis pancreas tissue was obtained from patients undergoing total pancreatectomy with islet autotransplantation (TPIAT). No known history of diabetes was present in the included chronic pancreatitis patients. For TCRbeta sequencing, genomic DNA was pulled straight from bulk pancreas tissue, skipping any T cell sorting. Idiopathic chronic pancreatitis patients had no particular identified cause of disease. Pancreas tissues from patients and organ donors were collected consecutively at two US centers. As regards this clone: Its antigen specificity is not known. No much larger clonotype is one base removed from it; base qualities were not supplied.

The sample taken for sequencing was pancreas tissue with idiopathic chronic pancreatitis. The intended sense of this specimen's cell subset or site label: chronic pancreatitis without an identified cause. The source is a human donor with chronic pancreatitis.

The CDR3 is CASSVGPNPYEQYF. The sequence in DNA is TGTGCCAGCAGCGTAGGGCCTAACCCCTACGAGCAGTACTTC. This sequence uses TRBV9 and TRBJ2-7, with the D gene call left open. The CDR3 runs 14 amino acids, cysteine and phenylalanine included. Kept here is only the CDR3 DNA, which spans 42 bases and is read in frame from base 1. V loses 0 bases of germline sequence and J loses 2 bases, and the interval between the two ends is 9 bases. CDR1 and CDR2 are read off the germline V gene as SGDLS and YYNGEE. Reference TRBV9 and TRBJ2-7 proteins supply the regions before and after the CDR3; the full variable domain is: DSGVTQTPKHLITATGQRVTLRCSPRSGDLSVYWYQQSLDQGLQFLIQYYNGEERAKGNILERFSAQQFPDLHSELNLSSLELGDSALYFCASSVGPNPYEQYFGPGTRLTVT.